This is a list of T cell receptor beta chains from one sample in a study of blood T cell repertoires in COVID-19. TCRdb keeps only in-frame clones here, not all; method: immunoSEQ multiplex PCR. The data show approximately 440,000 clones, around 90% seen once. Sequencing input: PBMCs or T cells enriched from blood (not recorded which). These receptors originate from a woman aged 18-30 years who had recovered from COVID-19. Each CDR3 is given with its conserved first and last residue. Fields, in order: CDR3 protein, CDR3 DNA, CDR3 length, V gene, J gene, clone size, D gene. D genes are given only for firm matches. Some rows mark clone size as missing; the rest say once, few, many or name a class of expanded clone.

cdr3_aa: CASTLGGGITEAFF; cdr3_nt: TGTGCCAGCACCCTAGGGGGTGGGATCACTGAAGCTTTCTTT; cdr3_length: 14; v_call: TRBV28; j_call: TRBJ1-1; clone_size: NA; d_call: NA
cdr3_aa: CASNLDGTGAYGYTF; cdr3_nt: TGCGCCAGCAACCTTGACGGGACTGGCGCCTATGGCTACACCTTC; cdr3_length: 15; v_call: TRBV4-1; j_call: TRBJ1-2; clone_size: NA; d_call: NA
cdr3_aa: CASSQDLSNQPQHF; cdr3_nt: TGTGCCAGCAGCCAAGATCTAAGCAATCAGCCCCAGCATTTT; cdr3_length: 14; v_call: TRBV3-1/TRBV3-2; j_call: TRBJ1-5; clone_size: NA; d_call: NA
cdr3_aa: CASLTTGWDTEAFF; cdr3_nt: TGTGCCAGCTTAACAACAGGGTGGGACACTGAAGCTTTCTTT; cdr3_length: 14; v_call: TRBV2; j_call: TRBJ1-1; clone_size: NA; d_call: NA
cdr3_aa: CASSPLKATGNHDGTEAFF; cdr3_nt: TGTGCCAGCTCACCTTTAAAAGCGACAGGTAATCATGATGGCACTGAAGCTTTCTTT; cdr3_length: 19; v_call: TRBV18; j_call: TRBJ1-1; clone_size: NA; d_call: NA
cdr3_aa: CATSDRSGVTDTQYF; cdr3_nt: TGTGCCACCAGTGACCGTTCGGGTGTGACAGATACGCAGTATTTT; cdr3_length: 15; v_call: TRBV24-1; j_call: TRBJ2-3; clone_size: NA; d_call: NA
cdr3_aa: CASSEGFEGNTEAFF; cdr3_nt: TGTGCCAGCAGTGAAGGGTTTGAGGGGAACACTGAAGCTTTCTTT; cdr3_length: 15; v_call: TRBV2; j_call: TRBJ1-1; clone_size: NA; d_call: NA
cdr3_aa: CASSKRINTEAFF; cdr3_nt: TGTGCCAGTAGTAAGAGGATTAACACTGAAGCTTTCTTT; cdr3_length: 13; v_call: TRBV19; j_call: TRBJ1-1; clone_size: NA; d_call: NA
cdr3_aa: CASSPNGGTAYGYTF; cdr3_nt: TGCGCCAGCAGCCCTAACGGAGGGACGGCCTATGGCTACACCTTC; cdr3_length: 15; v_call: TRBV5-1; j_call: TRBJ1-2; clone_size: NA; d_call: NA
cdr3_aa: CASSWDSTPLHF; cdr3_nt: TGTGCCAGCAGCTGGGACAGTACACCCCTCCACTTT; cdr3_length: 12; v_call: TRBV7-9; j_call: TRBJ1-6; clone_size: once; d_call: TRBD1
cdr3_aa: CASSATTGGTQHF; cdr3_nt: TGTGCCAGCAGCGCCACAACAGGGGGAACCCAGCATTTT; cdr3_length: 13; v_call: TRBV9; j_call: TRBJ1-5; clone_size: few; d_call: TRBD1
cdr3_aa: CASSYRDRIYGYTF; cdr3_nt: TGTGCCAGCAGCTACCGGGACAGGATCTATGGCTACACCTTC; cdr3_length: 14; v_call: TRBV3-1/TRBV3-2; j_call: TRBJ1-2; clone_size: NA; d_call: TRBD1
cdr3_aa: CASSKVCRAWEGYTF; cdr3_nt: TGTGCCAGCAGCAAAGTTTGTAGGGCATGGGAGGGCTACACCTTC; cdr3_length: 15; v_call: TRBV21-1; j_call: TRBJ1-2; clone_size: NA; d_call: NA
cdr3_aa: CASSLGQMNTGELFF; cdr3_nt: TGTGCCAGCAGCTTAGGACAGATGAACACCGGGGAGCTGTTTTTT; cdr3_length: 15; v_call: TRBV7-8; j_call: TRBJ2-2; clone_size: NA; d_call: NA
cdr3_aa: CASSHLRGAAFF; cdr3_nt: TGTGCCAGCAGCCACCTCAGGGGTGCGGCTTTCTTT; cdr3_length: 12; v_call: TRBV7-6; j_call: TRBJ1-1; clone_size: NA; d_call: NA
cdr3_aa: CASSFGQGSDGYTF; cdr3_nt: TGTGCCAGCAGCTTCGGACAGGGTAGCGACGGCTACACCTTC; cdr3_length: 14; v_call: TRBV7-9; j_call: TRBJ1-2; clone_size: NA; d_call: TRBD1
cdr3_aa: CASSTSGEEQYF; cdr3_nt: TGTGCCAGCTCGACTAGCGGGGAAGAGCAGTACTTC; cdr3_length: 12; v_call: TRBV18; j_call: TRBJ2-7; clone_size: NA; d_call: TRBD2
cdr3_aa: CASSLDPAGGDEQYF; cdr3_nt: TGCGCCAGCAGCTTGGACCCAGCGGGGGGGGACGAGCAGTACTTC; cdr3_length: 15; v_call: TRBV5-1; j_call: TRBJ2-7; clone_size: few; d_call: TRBD2
cdr3_aa: CASSPQAGATDTQYF; cdr3_nt: TGTGCCAGCAGCCCCCAAGCGGGAGCCACAGATACGCAGTATTTT; cdr3_length: 15; v_call: TRBV3-1/TRBV3-2; j_call: TRBJ2-3; clone_size: NA; d_call: TRBD2
cdr3_aa: CASSQGRDLTEAFF; cdr3_nt: TGCGCCAGCAGCCAAGGGAGGGACCTGACAGAAGCTTTCTTT; cdr3_length: 14; v_call: TRBV4-1; j_call: TRBJ1-1; clone_size: NA; d_call: NA
cdr3_aa: CASSERPGGYSPLHF; cdr3_nt: TGTGCCAGCAGTGAAAGGCCAGGGGGCTATTCACCCCTCCACTTT; cdr3_length: 15; v_call: TRBV2; j_call: TRBJ1-6; clone_size: NA; d_call: TRBD1
cdr3_aa: CASSRGHFSYEQYF; cdr3_nt: TGTGCCAGCAGCCGTGGACACTTCTCCTACGAGCAGTACTTC; cdr3_length: 14; v_call: TRBV14; j_call: TRBJ2-7; clone_size: NA; d_call: NA
cdr3_aa: CASSWGDTQGELFF; cdr3_nt: TGTGCCAGCAGCTGGGGGGATACCCAGGGGGAGCTGTTTTTT; cdr3_length: 14; v_call: TRBV5-8; j_call: TRBJ2-2; clone_size: NA; d_call: NA
cdr3_aa: CASSLGAGGTDTQYF; cdr3_nt: TGCGCCAGCAGCTTGGGAGCGGGTGGGACAGATACGCAGTATTTT; cdr3_length: 15; v_call: TRBV5-1; j_call: TRBJ2-3; clone_size: NA; d_call: NA
cdr3_aa: CASSLDSSSYEQYF; cdr3_nt: TGTGCCAGCAGCTTGGACAGTAGCTCCTACGAGCAGTACTTC; cdr3_length: 14; v_call: TRBV5-4; j_call: TRBJ2-7; clone_size: NA; d_call: NA
cdr3_aa: CASSSEGGAYNEQFF; cdr3_nt: TGTGCCAGCAGCTCGGAGGGGGGGGCGTACAATGAGCAGTTCTTC; cdr3_length: 15; v_call: TRBV7-8; j_call: TRBJ2-1; clone_size: NA; d_call: NA
cdr3_aa: CAWAHGRGNQPQHF; cdr3_nt: TGTGCCTGGGCCCATGGCAGGGGCAATCAGCCCCAGCATTTT; cdr3_length: 14; v_call: TRBV30; j_call: TRBJ1-5; clone_size: once; d_call: NA
cdr3_aa: CASSPHGDTQYF; cdr3_nt: TGTGCCAGCAGTCCCCACGGAGATACGCAGTATTTT; cdr3_length: 12; v_call: TRBV2; j_call: TRBJ2-3; clone_size: NA; d_call: NA
cdr3_aa: CASSLDRQYEQYF; cdr3_nt: TGTGCCAGCAGCCTCGACAGACAGTACGAGCAGTACTTC; cdr3_length: 13; v_call: TRBV3-1/TRBV3-2; j_call: TRBJ2-7; clone_size: once; d_call: NA
cdr3_aa: CAWSWAQTERVTEAFF; cdr3_nt: TGTGCCTGGAGTTGGGCCCAAACTGAGAGGGTCACTGAAGCTTTCTTT; cdr3_length: 16; v_call: TRBV30; j_call: TRBJ1-1; clone_size: NA; d_call: NA
cdr3_aa: CASSPLGPPDTEAFF; cdr3_nt: TGCGCCAGCAGCCCCTTGGGCCCTCCGGACACTGAAGCTTTCTTT; cdr3_length: 15; v_call: TRBV5-1; j_call: TRBJ1-1; clone_size: NA; d_call: NA
cdr3_aa: CASSLGRGGLSTDTQYF; cdr3_nt: TGTGCCAGCAGCTTAGGACGTGGCGGACTAAGCACAGATACGCAGTATTTT; cdr3_length: 17; v_call: TRBV7-2; j_call: TRBJ2-3; clone_size: NA; d_call: NA
cdr3_aa: CASSGLIAGNTIYF; cdr3_nt: TGTGCCAGCTCGGGTCTAATAGCGGGAAACACCATATATTTT; cdr3_length: 14; v_call: TRBV18; j_call: TRBJ1-3; clone_size: NA; d_call: NA
cdr3_aa: CASSRNSAQGAAEAFF; cdr3_nt: TGTGCCAGCAGCCGTAACTCGGCCCAGGGGGCGGCTGAAGCTTTCTTT; cdr3_length: 16; v_call: TRBV9; j_call: TRBJ1-1; clone_size: NA; d_call: TRBD1
cdr3_aa: CASHPLNSNTIYF; cdr3_nt: TGTGCCAGCCACCCTCTTAACAGTAACACCATATATTTT; cdr3_length: 13; v_call: TRBV7-9; j_call: TRBJ1-3; clone_size: few; d_call: NA
cdr3_aa: CASRQSNTGELFF; cdr3_nt: TGTGCCAGTAGGCAGTCGAACACCGGGGAGCTGTTTTTT; cdr3_length: 13; v_call: TRBV19; j_call: TRBJ2-2; clone_size: NA; d_call: NA
cdr3_aa: CASSAQGWTEAFF; cdr3_nt: TGTGCCAGCAGCGCACAGGGGTGGACTGAAGCTTTCTTT; cdr3_length: 13; v_call: TRBV5-6; j_call: TRBJ1-1; clone_size: NA; d_call: TRBD1
cdr3_aa: CASSFGRRTDTQYF; cdr3_nt: TGTGCCAGTAGTTTTGGCAGGCGCACAGATACGCAGTATTTT; cdr3_length: 14; v_call: TRBV19; j_call: TRBJ2-3; clone_size: NA; d_call: NA
cdr3_aa: CATDLREGDTEAFF; cdr3_nt: TGTGCCACTGACCTTAGGGAGGGCGACACTGAAGCTTTCTTT; cdr3_length: 14; v_call: TRBV6-6; j_call: TRBJ1-1; clone_size: NA; d_call: NA
cdr3_aa: CASSRYGTMNTEAFF; cdr3_nt: TGTGCCAGCAGCCGCTATGGTACGATGAACACTGAAGCTTTCTTT; cdr3_length: 15; v_call: TRBV7-9; j_call: TRBJ1-1; clone_size: few; d_call: NA
cdr3_aa: CASSPDRDNSPLHF; cdr3_nt: TGTGCCAGCAGCCCGGACAGGGATAATTCACCCCTCCACTTT; cdr3_length: 14; v_call: TRBV5-4; j_call: TRBJ1-6; clone_size: NA; d_call: TRBD1
cdr3_aa: CASSQGRGYGYTF; cdr3_nt: TGTGCCAGCAGCCAAGGACGGGGGTATGGCTACACCTTC; cdr3_length: 13; v_call: TRBV3-1/TRBV3-2; j_call: TRBJ1-2; clone_size: NA; d_call: NA